This T cell receptor beta chain appears in the sequencing data of a study of cytomegalovirus exposure and HLA in healthy donors. Overall study: Of the donors genotyped, approximately 430 in all, about 76% fell in the Caucasian-associated ancestry cluster. Whole-study findings and limits: Several of the most significant clusters appeared linked to common viral pathogens, based on a later analysis.

With 60 Vbeta and 13 Jbeta primers, the PCR was carried out. TCRdb's copy holds only in-frame clones and misses some; the assay was immunoSEQ multiplex PCR. The sample has fewer than 250,000 clones; 80% to 90% are singletons. Worth noting for this clone: The antigen is not known.

The receptor's source is a man aged 25 to 45 in good health and CMV-seronegative. The sequencing sample was made of PBMCs.

The CDR3 spells CASRQRGGGGTDTQYF. The CDR3 DNA sequence: TGTGCCAGCAGGCAGAGGGGTGGCGGGGGGACAGATACGCAGTATTTT. The chain employs TRBV7-6 and TRBJ2-3; 8 bases are a match to TRBD2. Trimming removed 6 bases from V and 3 bases from J; junction bases left unmatched: 11. Germline V gene sequence: CDR1 SGHVS, CDR2 FNYEAQ. The CDR3 consists of 16 residues.